This is a list of T cell receptor beta chains from one sample in a study of blood T cell repertoires in COVID-19. The method was immunoSEQ multiplex PCR; TCRdb's version includes in-frame clones alone and lacks a portion of them. The table includes about 190,000 clones, about 90% detected once. The sample was peripheral blood. All receptors come from a man aged 60 to 75 with active or convalescent COVID-19. The CDR3 runs from the conserved cysteine through the conserved F or W. D genes are given only for firm matches.

>TRBV7-9|TRBD1|TRBJ1-6
CASSTTGAIRNSPLHF
>TRBV2|TRBD1|TRBJ1-3
CASSLTGAGNTIYF
>TRBV6-5|-|TRBJ2-2
CASSHINTGELFF
>TRBV19|TRBD1|TRBJ1-4
CASSSRQGGVEKLFF
>TRBV29-1|TRBD2|TRBJ2-3
CSAGRGNTDTQYF
>TRBV5-1|TRBD1|TRBJ1-1
CASSFDRGRLAFF
>TRBV7-7|-|TRBJ2-5
CASSLAPDYQETQYF
>TRBV7-7|-|TRBJ1-2
CASSPRARGREGTYGYTF
>TRBV6-1|-|TRBJ2-7
CASSEARRARAYEQYF
>TRBV30|-|TRBJ1-5
CAWSAGANQPQHF
>TRBV2|TRBD1|TRBJ1-1
CASRPDRGNTEAFF
>TRBV6-5|-|TRBJ2-3
CASSYDSADTQYF
>TRBV7-8|TRBD2|TRBJ2-1
CASSSPGGVHEQFF
>TRBV11-2|TRBD2|TRBJ2-7
CASSLGMGLAYEQYF
>TRBV12-5|TRBD1|TRBJ1-2
CASGLVRGQTVGSTF
>TRBV9|-|TRBJ2-3
CASSVMRAGYTDTQYF
>TRBV5-4|-|TRBJ2-5
CASSYVAGRAGETQYF
>TRBV7-3|-|TRBJ2-1
CASSLGGHNEQFF
>TRBV11-2|-|TRBJ1-2
CASSLGTGSFYGYTF
>TRBV18|TRBD1|TRBJ1-2
CASSPQTGTRYGYTF
>TRBV11-2|-|TRBJ2-2
CASSLQGNTGELFF
>TRBV28|-|TRBJ1-5
CASVDSNQPQHF
>TRBV6-1|-|TRBJ1-1
CASSEAVGTRTEAFF
>TRBV7-9|-|TRBJ2-1
CASSPPSTRGRQFF
>TRBV4-1|TRBD2|TRBJ2-7
CASSQHSGGSYEQYF
>TRBV27|TRBD1|TRBJ1-2
CASRSTGGYGYTF
>TRBV3-1/TRBV3-2|-|TRBJ1-6
CASSHPRSPLHF
>TRBV13|TRBD2|TRBJ2-3
CASSRRAGGSTDTQYF
>TRBV3-1/TRBV3-2|-|TRBJ1-6
CASSRTVNSPLHF
>TRBV6-1|-|TRBJ1-5
CASSEIVLIIGQPQHF
>TRBV19|TRBD1|TRBJ1-2
CASGTGEYGYTF
>TRBV9|TRBD1|TRBJ2-7
CASSVDEGQGTYEQYF
>TRBV4-1|TRBD2|TRBJ2-2
CASSLAGELNTGELFF
>TRBV5-6|-|TRBJ1-4
CASSRSRGEKLFF
>TRBV18|TRBD1|TRBJ2-2
CASSPRTGANTGELFF
>TRBV5-1|-|TRBJ2-3
CASSLDQNRDTQYF
>TRBV20-1|-|TRBJ1-1
CSPGTGTEAFF